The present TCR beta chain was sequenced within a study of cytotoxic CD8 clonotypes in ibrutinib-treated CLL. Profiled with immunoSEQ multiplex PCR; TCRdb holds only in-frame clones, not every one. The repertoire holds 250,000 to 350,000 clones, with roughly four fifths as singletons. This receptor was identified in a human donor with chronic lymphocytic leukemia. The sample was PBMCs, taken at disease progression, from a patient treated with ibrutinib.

Here the CDR3 reads CASSLVGVSYGYTF. CDR3 DNA sequence: TGTGCCAGCAGCTTAGTGGGGGTCAGCTATGGCTACACCTTC. The genes are TRBV7-9 and TRBJ1-2, with D perhaps TRBD1 (5 bases). The CDR3 consists of 14 residues. In germline, CDR1 is SEHNR, CDR2 FQNEAQ (reference sequence). Trimming took 1 base from V and 4 from J, leaving 10 bases between them.